This T cell receptor beta chain was sequenced in a study of OX40 agonist ivuxolimab in advanced cancers. General study points: On average, CD8+ T cells had more expanded clones than CD4+. Some of the nonresponding patients also showed low levels of normalized T-cell clonal expansion.

Assay: immunoSEQ multiplex PCR; the TCRdb copy retains only in-frame clones and omits some. The sample contains about 77,000 clones, 81% of which appear only once. As for this clone: Its antigen is unidentified.

With 7 bases clipped from V and 5 bases from J, the junction kept 3 bases outside the gene matches. Germline values: CDR1 SNHLY, CDR2 FYNNEI. There are 13 residues in the CDR3. This chain uses TRBV2 with TRBJ2-2; 8 bases map to TRBD1. This specimen was CD4+ or CD8+ T cells sorted from blood, taken in a trial of the OX40 agonist ivuxolimab. This TCR derives from an adult with an advanced solid tumor such as melanoma, head and neck, liver or kidney cancer. CDR3 sequence: CASKRQGTGELFF. The CDR3, as DNA: TGTGCCAGCAAACGACAGGGGACCGGGGAGCTGTTTTTT. The whole variable domain, filled in from reference TRBV2 and TRBJ2-2, reads EPEVTQTPSHQVTQMGQEVILRCVPISNHLYFYWYRQILGQKVEFLVSFYNNEISEKSEIFDDQFSVERPDGSNFTLKIRSTKLEDSAMYFCASKRQGTGELFFGEGSRLTVL.